Below, 26 T cell receptor beta chains from the same sample are listed, as sequenced in a study of hypomethylating agent response in myelodysplastic syndrome. Assay: immunoSEQ multiplex PCR; the TCRdb copy retains only in-frame clones and omits some. Altogether 6,500 or so clones are present, about 88% being singletons, with the ten largest covering roughly 16%. The material sequenced was bone marrow, taken before or after starting hypomethylating agent treatment for myelodysplastic syndrome (not recorded which). Every receptor here comes from a human donor with myelodysplastic syndrome.

The chain employs TRBV19 and TRBJ2-5; TRBD2 aligns across 8 bases. Germline CDR1 reads LNHDA; CDR2 reads SQIVND (reference sequence). This CDR3 spans 15 amino acids. V shed 6 bases, J shed 5 bases, and the junction held 11 bases outside the gene matches. CDR3 protein: CASSAGGGIGETQYF. The CDR3 coding sequence is TGTGCCAGTAGCGCCGGGGGGGGAATTGGGGAGACCCAGTACTTC.

On this clone: The junction differs from germline at one of its ends, possibly a read error. The chain is built from TRBV7-2 and TRBJ2-1; TRBD2 agrees at 9 bases. Germline CDR1 reads SGHTA; CDR2 reads FQGNSA. This CDR3 is 14 amino acids long. The CDR3 bases are TGTGCCAGCAGGTTAGCGGGGGCCGGGAATAAGCAGTTCTTC. Its protein is CASRLAGAGNKQFF.

The genes are TRBV6-4 and TRBJ2-5; TRBD2 aligns across 13 bases. Per germline, CDR1 MRHNA and CDR2 SNTAGT. The CDR3 is made up of 16 amino acids. Unmatched junction bases numbered 13, after V lost 10 bases and J lost 5 bases. The CDR3 spells CAIRTSGGSIRETQYF. CDR3 bases: TGTGCCATTAGGACTAGCGGGGGATCCATACGGGAGACCCAGTACTTC.

This clone is a singleton in its sample. The chain couples TRBV19 to TRBJ1-6; D call uncertain. Germline CDR1 reads LNHDA; CDR2 reads SQIVND (reference sequence). This CDR3 comprises 15 residues. V lost 3 bases to trimming and J lost 8 bases, with 14 bases between them. As DNA, the CDR3 is TGTGCCAGTAGTATCACACGTCTGGGCGATTCACCCCTCCACTTT. It is translated as CASSITRLGDSPLHF.

The gene calls are TRBV6-6 and TRBJ1-3; D is uncertain. The CDR3 covers 14 residues. Trimming left V 6 bases short and J 1 base short, with 10 bases between. CDR1 and CDR2 from the germline V gene are MNHNY and SVGAGI (reference sequence). CDR3 in amino acids: CASSPTGSGNTIYF. In nucleotides, the CDR3 is TGTGCCAGCAGCCCAACGGGGTCTGGAAACACCATATATTTT.

The V gene is TRBV30, the J gene TRBJ1-1; unclear D gene. This CDR3 comprises 13 residues. Germline CDR1 reads GTSNPN; CDR2 reads SVGIG (reference sequence). V was cut by 0 bases and J by 2 bases, with 7 bases left in between. CDR3 residues: CAWSVEANTEAFF. The CDR3 coding sequence is TGTGCCTGGAGTGTAGAAGCAAACACTGAAGCTTTCTTT.

The CDR3 region has the DNA TGTGCCAGCAGCTCCCTCCTTACTAGCGGGGACGGGGATACGCAGTATTTT. Protein product: CASSSLLTSGDGDTQYF. The rearrangement uses TRBV7-9 and TRBJ2-3; 10 bases match TRBD2. The germline gives CDR1 SEHNR, CDR2 FQNEAQ (reference sequence). With 4 bases clipped from V and 6 bases from J, the junction kept 13 bases outside the gene matches. This CDR3 contains 17 residues.

The rearrangement joins TRBV25-1 to TRBJ2-1; D is ambiguous. Per the germline V gene, CDR1 is MGHDK and CDR2 is SYGVNS. CDR3 size: 10 residues. V dropped 4 bases and J dropped 15 bases, with 10 bases sitting between them. Here the CDR3 reads CASSATATFF. CDR3 bases: TGTGCCAGCAGTGCTACAGCGACGTTCTTC.

This clone came up once. The J gene is TRBJ2-1, the V gene TRBV5-1, with D perhaps assigned TRBD1 or TRBD2 (5 bases each). Trimming shortened V by 3 bases and J by 7 bases, and 11 bases separated the two germline ends. CDR1 is SGHRS, CDR2 YFSETQ, per germline. The CDR3 spans 13 residues. CDR3 amino acids: CASSWGTDNEQFF. As DNA, the CDR3 is TGCGCCAGCAGCTGGGGGACCGATAATGAGCAGTTCTTC.

This chain joins TRBV5-1 and TRBJ2-5, with D perhaps matching TRBD2 (6 bases). V lost 0 bases and J lost 2, with 8 bases in between. The CDR3 sequence is 14 residues long. Germline assignment: CDR1 SGHRS and CDR2 YFSETQ. This chain's CDR3 is CASSLVGGQETQYF. For the CDR3, the DNA is TGCGCCAGCAGCTTGGTTGGGGGGCAAGAGACCCAGTACTTC.

The chain carries TRBV18 and TRBJ1-2, with D uncertain. From germline, CDR1 is KGHSH and CDR2 LQKENI. The CDR3 consists of 13 residues. V was trimmed by 2 bases and J by 2 bases, leaving 6 bases between them. DNA of the CDR3: TGTGCCAGCTCACCAGAGAAAAACTATGGCTACACCTTC. It translates to CASSPEKNYGYTF.

This rearrangement joins TRBV6-6 to TRBJ1-2; no clear D gene. The CDR3 runs 13 residues. The V end was cut by 7 bases, the J end by 0 bases, with 9 bases between. Germline loops: CDR1 MNHNY, CDR2 SVGAGI (reference sequence). The CDR3 is CASTPQTNYGYTF. For the CDR3, the DNA is TGTGCCAGCACCCCCCAAACTAACTATGGCTACACCTTC.

The chain combines TRBV4-3 with TRBJ1-3, with D hard to call. Per the germline V gene, CDR1 is LGHNA and CDR2 is YSLEER. The V gene lost 0 bases and the J gene lost 2 bases, with 11 bases spanning the gap. CDR3 length: 16 residues. CDR3 DNA sequence: TGCGCCAGCAGCCAAGATGGGTTGACAACTGGAAACACCATATATTTT. It specifies CASSQDGLTTGNTIYF.

The chain employs TRBV6-5 and TRBJ2-4, with 12 bases lining up with TRBD1. Trimming removed 3 bases from V and 6 bases from J; junction bases left unmatched: 3. The CDR3 runs 15 residues. Germline-derived CDR1 and CDR2 are MNHEY and SVGAGI. The CDR3 bases are TGTGCCAGCAGTTATGGGACAGGGGGCCGAAACATTCAGTACTTC. This gives the protein CASSYGTGGRNIQYF.

The CDR3: CASSYSGQGADTQYF. CDR3 DNA: TGTGCCAGCAGTTACTCAGGCCAGGGTGCAGATACGCAGTATTTT. The chain is built from TRBV6-5 and TRBJ2-3, with D possibly TRBD1 on 5 matching bases. This CDR3 is 15 amino acids long. Per germline, CDR1 MNHEY and CDR2 SVGAGI. Trimming removed 0 bases from V and 4 bases from J, with 11 bases in between.

The table lists this clone with a count of one. The V and J genes are TRBV5-6 and TRBJ2-7; D is uncertain. CDR1 is SGHDT, CDR2 YYEEEE, per germline. This CDR3 region has 14 residues. V shed 2 bases and J shed 5 bases, with 14 bases lying between them. The CDR3 protein is CASSLEVGNHEQYF. The CDR3 DNA sequence: TGTGCCAGCAGCTTAGAAGTAGGGAATCACGAGCAGTACTTC.

The gene calls are TRBV6-1 and TRBJ2-3, with D perhaps matching TRBD2 (6 bases). Germline assignment: CDR1 MNHNS and CDR2 SASEGT. The CDR3 contains 16 residues. V lost 4 bases, J lost 5 bases, and 19 bases lay in between. The DNA for the CDR3 is TGTGCCAGCAGTGTAGTGGATGGGGGGAAGGAAGATACGCAGTATTTT. Residues: CASSVVDGGKEDTQYF.

This chain uses TRBV11-2 with TRBJ2-2; no clear D gene. V was cut by 1 base and J by 7 bases, with 7 bases left in between. The CDR3 is 13 residues long. CDR1 and CDR2 from the germline V gene are SGHAT and FQNNGV. CDR3: CASSLVVGGELFF. In nucleotides, the CDR3 is TGTGCCAGCAGCTTAGTGGTAGGCGGGGAGCTGTTTTTT.

The chain carries TRBV4-3 and TRBJ1-5, with D unclear. CDR1 and CDR2 from the germline V gene are LGHNA and YSLEER. V was shortened by 0 bases and J by 3 bases, with 9 bases between the two germline ends. This CDR3 is 15 amino acids long. The CDR3 DNA reads as TGCGCCAGCAGCCAAGATTGGCAGATCAATCAGCCCCAGCATTTT. Translation: CASSQDWQINQPQHF.

This chain uses TRBV5-1 with TRBJ1-1, with D tentatively TRBD1 (6 bases). Trimming pared 1 base from V and 7 bases from J, leaving 14 bases between. The CDR3 spans 14 residues. Germline loops: CDR1 SGHRS, CDR2 YFSETQ. CDR3 protein: CASSLSGGQDEAFF. CDR3 DNA sequence: TGCGCCAGCAGCTTGTCCGGGGGGCAAGATGAAGCTTTCTTT. Using reference TRBV5-1 and TRBJ1-1 for the parts outside the CDR3, the full variable domain is KAGVTQTPRYLIKTRGQQVTLSCSPISGHRSVSWYQQTPGQGLQFLFEYFSETQRNKGNFPGRFSGRQFSNSRSEMNVSTLELGDSALYLCASSLSGGQDEAFFGQGTRLTVV.

The rearrangement links TRBV19 to TRBJ1-4, with D possibly TRBD1 on 5 matching bases. The ends were cut back, 5 bases at V and 7 bases at J, with 11 bases in the middle. The length of the CDR3 is 13 residues. Germline-derived CDR1 and CDR2 are LNHDA and SQIVND (reference sequence). The CDR3 DNA reads TGTGCCAGTAGTCCCGCAACAGGTGAAAAACTGTTTTTT. Its protein product is CASSPATGEKLFF.

This clone was detected a few times. The chain recombines TRBV7-9 with TRBJ1-2; D remains ambiguous. V was trimmed by 8 bases and J by 2 bases, leaving 6 bases between them. In germline, CDR1 is SEHNR, CDR2 FQNEAQ (reference sequence). The CDR3 loop spans 11 amino acids. The CDR3 sequence is CASEGNYGYTF. The CDR3 DNA is TGTGCCAGCGAAGGGAACTATGGCTACACCTTC.

The chain uses TRBV9 and TRBJ2-1; 10 bases match TRBD2. The germline gives CDR1 SGDLS, CDR2 YYNGEE. The length of the CDR3 is 15 residues. The trim removed 4 bases at V and 9 bases at J, leaving 10 bases unmatched. CDR3 DNA: TGTGCCAGCAGCCGGGAGCGGGGGGGCATAGGTGAGCAGTTCTTC. Encoded protein: CASSRERGGIGEQFF.

This chain links TRBV7-2 with TRBJ1-2; D gene uncertain. The V gene's germline CDR1 is SGHTA and CDR2 FQGNSA. V was pared by 0 bases and J by 2 bases, with 4 bases between. The CDR3 length is 13 residues. The CDR3 DNA is TGTGCCAGCAGCTTAGCACCGAACTATGGCTACACCTTC. Its translation: CASSLAPNYGYTF. The whole variable domain, remainder taken from reference TRBV7-2 and TRBJ1-2, is GAGVSQSPSNKVTEKGKDVELRCDPISGHTALYWYRQSLGQGLEFLIYFQGNSAPDKSGLPSDRFSAERTGGSVSTLTIQRTQQEDSAVYLCASSLAPNYGYTFGSGTRLTVV.

The rearrangement uses TRBV11-1 and TRBJ1-2; no reliable D call. The CDR3 covers 16 residues. Deletions cut 5 bases from V and 3 bases from J, with 19 bases between. The germline CDR1 and CDR2 sequences are SGHAT and FQDESV (reference sequence). The CDR3, as DNA: TGTGCCAGCAGCCCAACGGACGGTGCAAGGGACTATGGCTACACCTTC. Translation gives CASSPTDGARDYGYTF. Full variable domain (remainder filled in from reference TRBV11-1 and TRBJ1-2): EAEVAQSPRYKITEKSQAVAFWCDPISGHATLYWYRQILGQGPELLVQFQDESVVDDSQLPKDRFSAERLKGVDSTLKIQPAELGDSAMYLCASSPTDGARDYGYTFGSGTRLTVV.

This clone has only one observation. The chain employs TRBV25-1 and TRBJ1-2; TRBD1 might be the D (5 bases). Trimming left V 4 bases short and J 2 bases short, with 8 bases between. Germline CDR1 and CDR2: MGHDK and SYGVNS. The length of the CDR3 is 13 residues. The CDR3 DNA reads TGTGCCAGCAGTGTGCAGGGAAACTATGGCTACACCTTC. It specifies CASSVQGNYGYTF.